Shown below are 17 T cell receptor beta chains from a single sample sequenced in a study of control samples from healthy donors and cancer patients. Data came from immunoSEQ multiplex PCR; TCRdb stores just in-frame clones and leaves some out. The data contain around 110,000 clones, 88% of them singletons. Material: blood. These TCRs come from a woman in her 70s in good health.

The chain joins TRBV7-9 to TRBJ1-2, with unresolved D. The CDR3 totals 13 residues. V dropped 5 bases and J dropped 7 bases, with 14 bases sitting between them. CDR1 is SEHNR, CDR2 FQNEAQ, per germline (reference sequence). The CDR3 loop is CASSRQTAGGYTF. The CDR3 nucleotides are TGTGCCAGCAGCCGGCAAACAGCGGGTGGCTACACCTTC.

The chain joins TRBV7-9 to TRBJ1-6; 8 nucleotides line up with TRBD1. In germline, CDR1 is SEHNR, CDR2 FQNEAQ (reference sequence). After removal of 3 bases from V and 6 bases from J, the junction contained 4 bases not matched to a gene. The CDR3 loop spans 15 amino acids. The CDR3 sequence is CASSFYGQGNSPLHF. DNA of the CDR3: TGTGCCAGCAGCTTTTACGGACAGGGTAATTCACCCCTCCACTTT. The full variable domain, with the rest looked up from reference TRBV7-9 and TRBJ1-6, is DTGVSQNPRHKITKRGQNVTFRCDPISEHNRLYWYRQTLGQGPEFLTYFQNEAQLEKSRLLSDRFSAERPKGSFSTLEIQRTEQGDSAMYLCASSFYGQGNSPLHFGNGTRLTVT.

The CDR3: CSASRQGESYNEQFF. CDR3 DNA: TGCAGTGCTAGTAGACAGGGGGAGTCCTACAATGAGCAGTTCTTC. V usage is TRBV20-1 and J usage is TRBJ2-1, with TRBD1 identical over 9 bases. Germline CDR1 DFQATT, CDR2 SNEGSKA (reference sequence). This CDR3 region has 15 residues. The junction had 4 bases not matched to a gene; V was cut back by 3 bases and J by 1 base.

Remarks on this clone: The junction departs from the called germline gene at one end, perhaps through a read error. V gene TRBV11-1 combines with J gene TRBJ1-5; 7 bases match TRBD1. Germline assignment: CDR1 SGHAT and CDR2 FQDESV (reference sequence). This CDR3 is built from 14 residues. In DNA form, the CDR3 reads TGTGCCAGCAGCTTAGGAGGGGGCAACCAGCCCCAGCATTTT. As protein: CASSLGGGNQPQHF.

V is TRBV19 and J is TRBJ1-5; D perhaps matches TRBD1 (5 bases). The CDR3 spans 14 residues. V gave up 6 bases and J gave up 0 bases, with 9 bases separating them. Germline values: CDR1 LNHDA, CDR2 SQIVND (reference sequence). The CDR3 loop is CASRQVLSNQPQHF. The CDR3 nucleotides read TGTGCCAGTAGACAGGTTCTTAGCAATCAGCCCCAGCATTTT.

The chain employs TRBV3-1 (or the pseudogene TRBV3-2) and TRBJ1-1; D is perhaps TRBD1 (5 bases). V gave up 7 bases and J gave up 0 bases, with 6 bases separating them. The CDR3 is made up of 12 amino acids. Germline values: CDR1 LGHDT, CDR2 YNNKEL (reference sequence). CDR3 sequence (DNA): TGTGCCAGCAAAGGGGTGAACACTGAAGCTTTCTTT. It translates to CASKGVNTEAFF.

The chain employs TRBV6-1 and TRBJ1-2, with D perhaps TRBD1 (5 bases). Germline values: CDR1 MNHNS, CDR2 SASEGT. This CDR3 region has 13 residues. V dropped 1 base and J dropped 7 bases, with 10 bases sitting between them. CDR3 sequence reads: CASSEGGGIGYTF. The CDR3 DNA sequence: TGTGCCAGCAGTGAAGGTGGGGGTATTGGCTACACCTTC.

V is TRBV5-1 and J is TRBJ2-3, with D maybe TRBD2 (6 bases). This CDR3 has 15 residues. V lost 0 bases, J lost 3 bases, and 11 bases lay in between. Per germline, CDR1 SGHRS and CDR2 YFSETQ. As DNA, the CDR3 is TGCGCCAGCAGCTTGGCGGGGGATGAGACAGATACGCAGTATTTT. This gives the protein CASSLAGDETDTQYF.

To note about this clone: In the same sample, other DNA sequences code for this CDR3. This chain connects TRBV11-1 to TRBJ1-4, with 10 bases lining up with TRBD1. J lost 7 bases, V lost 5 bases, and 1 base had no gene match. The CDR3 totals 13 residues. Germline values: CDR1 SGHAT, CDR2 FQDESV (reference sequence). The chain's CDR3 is CASSRDRGEKLFF. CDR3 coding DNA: TGTGCCAGCAGCCGGGACAGGGGTGAAAAACTGTTTTTT.

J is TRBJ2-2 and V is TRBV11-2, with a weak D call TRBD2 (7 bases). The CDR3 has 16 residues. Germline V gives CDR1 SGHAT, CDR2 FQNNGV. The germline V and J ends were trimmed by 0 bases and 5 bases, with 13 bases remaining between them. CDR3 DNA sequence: TGTGCCAGCAGCTTAGAAGACAAGGGGGGGACCGGGGAGCTGTTTTTT. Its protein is CASSLEDKGGTGELFF.

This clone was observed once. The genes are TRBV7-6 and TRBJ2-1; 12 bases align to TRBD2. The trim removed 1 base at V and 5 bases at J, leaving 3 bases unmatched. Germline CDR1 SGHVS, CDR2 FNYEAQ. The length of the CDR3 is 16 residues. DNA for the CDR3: TGTGCCAGCAGCTTAGTCGGACTAGCGGGAAACAATGAGCAGTTCTTC. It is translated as CASSLVGLAGNNEQFF.

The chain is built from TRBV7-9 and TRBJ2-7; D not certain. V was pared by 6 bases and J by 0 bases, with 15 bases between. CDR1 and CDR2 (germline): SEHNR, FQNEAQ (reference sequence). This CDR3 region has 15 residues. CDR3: CASSFGFSSSYEQYF. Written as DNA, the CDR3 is TGTGCCAGCAGTTTCGGGTTCTCCAGCTCCTACGAGCAGTACTTC.

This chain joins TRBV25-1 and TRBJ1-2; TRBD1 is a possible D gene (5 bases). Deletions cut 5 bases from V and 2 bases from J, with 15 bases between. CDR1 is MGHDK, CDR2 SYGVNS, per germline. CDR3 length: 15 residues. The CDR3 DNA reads TGTGCCAGCAGTCCAACGGGACGGAGAAACTATGGCTACACCTTC. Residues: CASSPTGRRNYGYTF.

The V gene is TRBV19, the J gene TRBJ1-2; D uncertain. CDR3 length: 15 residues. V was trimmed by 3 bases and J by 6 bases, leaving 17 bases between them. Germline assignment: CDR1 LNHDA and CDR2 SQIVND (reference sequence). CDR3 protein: CASSITPMESHGYTF. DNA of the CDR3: TGTGCCAGTAGTATCACTCCGATGGAGAGCCATGGCTACACCTTC.

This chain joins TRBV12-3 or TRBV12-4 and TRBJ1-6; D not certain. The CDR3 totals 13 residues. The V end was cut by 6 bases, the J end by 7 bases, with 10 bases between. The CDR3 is CASSLVANSPLHF. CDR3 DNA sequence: TGTGCCAGCAGCCTGGTCGCCAATTCACCCCTCCACTTT.

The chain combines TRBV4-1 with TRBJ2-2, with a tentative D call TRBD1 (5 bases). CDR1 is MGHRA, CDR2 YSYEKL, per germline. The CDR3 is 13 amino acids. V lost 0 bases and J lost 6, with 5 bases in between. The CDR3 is CASSQEGPGELFF. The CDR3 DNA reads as TGCGCCAGCAGCCAAGAGGGGCCCGGGGAGCTGTTTTTT.

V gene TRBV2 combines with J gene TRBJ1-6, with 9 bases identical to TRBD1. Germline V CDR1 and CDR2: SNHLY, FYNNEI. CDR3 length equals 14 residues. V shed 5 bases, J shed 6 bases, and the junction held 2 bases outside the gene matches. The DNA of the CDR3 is TGTGCCAGCAGTTACAGGGGGCGTAATTCACCCCTCCACTTT. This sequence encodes CASSYRGRNSPLHF.